This T cell receptor (beta chain) came from a study of response to subunit inactivated influenza vaccine. CDR3 size: 14 residues. Trimming pared 5 bases from V and 6 bases from J, leaving 15 bases between. Germline values: CDR1 SGHAT, CDR2 FQNNGV. One entry per CDR3 protein results from TCRdb running MiXCR on the RT-PCR reads. The sample lists 150,000 to 200,000 distinct CDR3 sequences, over 9.5% seen once, with about 29% in the top ten. These data were also filed under a second study, of T cells expressing NK-cell markers. That work contributes: TCR beta cDNA was generated via 5'RACE template switching incorporating UMIs. Dominant NKG2C+ clonotypes made up about 1.0-7.0% of CD8+ T cells in roughly 6 donors.

The starting material was CD8+ T cells sorted from PBMCs, obtained 11 to 12 days after vaccination. This chain uses TRBV11-2 with TRBJ2-3; either TRBD1 or TRBD2 may supply D (5 bases each). The source is a man aged 45-65 years who received an inactivated influenza vaccine. The CDR3 sequence is CASSRRLGTDTQYF. The CDR3, as DNA: TGTGCCAGCAGCCGCCGTCTAGGGACGGATACGCAGTATTTT. Full variable domain (outside the CDR3, taken from reference TRBV11-2 and TRBJ2-3): EAGVAQSPRYKIIEKRQSVAFWCNPISGHATLYWYQQILGQGPKLLIQFQNNGVVDDSQLPKDRFSAERLKGVDSTLKIQPAKLEDSAVYLCASSRRLGTDTQYFGPGTRLTVL.